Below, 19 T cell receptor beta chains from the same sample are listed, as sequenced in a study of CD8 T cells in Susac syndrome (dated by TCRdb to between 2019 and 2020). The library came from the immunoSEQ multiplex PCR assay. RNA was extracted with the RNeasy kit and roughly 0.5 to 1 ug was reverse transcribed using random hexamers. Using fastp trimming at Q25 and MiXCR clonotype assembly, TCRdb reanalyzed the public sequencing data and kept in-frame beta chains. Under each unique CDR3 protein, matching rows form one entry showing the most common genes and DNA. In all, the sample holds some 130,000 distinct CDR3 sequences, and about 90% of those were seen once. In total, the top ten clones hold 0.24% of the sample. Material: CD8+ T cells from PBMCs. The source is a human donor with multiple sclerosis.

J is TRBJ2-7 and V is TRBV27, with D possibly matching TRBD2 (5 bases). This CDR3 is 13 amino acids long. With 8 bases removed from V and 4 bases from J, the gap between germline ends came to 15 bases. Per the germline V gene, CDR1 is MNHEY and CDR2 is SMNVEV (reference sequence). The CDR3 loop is CASCLNEGYEQYF. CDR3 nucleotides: TGTGCCAGCTGCCTAAACGAGGGATACGAGCAGTACTTC.

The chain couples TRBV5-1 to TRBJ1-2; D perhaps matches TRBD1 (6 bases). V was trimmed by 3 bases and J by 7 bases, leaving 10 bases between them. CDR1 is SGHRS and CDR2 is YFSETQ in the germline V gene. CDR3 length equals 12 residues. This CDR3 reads CASSYYRVGYTF. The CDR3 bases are TGCGCCAGCAGCTACTACAGGGTTGGCTACACCTTC. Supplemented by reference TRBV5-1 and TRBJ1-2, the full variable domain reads KAGVTQTPRYLIKTRGQQVTLSCSPISGHRSVSWYQQTPGQGLQFLFEYFSETQRNKGNFPGRFSGRQFSNSRSEMNVSTLELGDSALYLCASSYYRVGYTFGSGTRLTVV.

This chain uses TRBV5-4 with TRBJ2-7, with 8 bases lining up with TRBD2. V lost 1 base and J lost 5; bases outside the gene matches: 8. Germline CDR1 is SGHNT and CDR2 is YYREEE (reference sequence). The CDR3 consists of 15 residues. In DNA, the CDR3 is TGTGCCAGCAGCTTGACCGGGACTAGTCATAACGAGCAGTACTTC. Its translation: CASSLTGTSHNEQYF.

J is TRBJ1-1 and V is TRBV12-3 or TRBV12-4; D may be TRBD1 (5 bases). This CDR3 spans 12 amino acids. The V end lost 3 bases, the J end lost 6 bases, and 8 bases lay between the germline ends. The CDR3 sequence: CASSFGGAEAFF. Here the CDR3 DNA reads TGTGCCAGCAGTTTTGGGGGAGCTGAAGCTTTCTTT.

The CDR3 protein is CASSVPRGGLGNTEAFF. In DNA form, the CDR3 reads TGTGCCAGCAGCGTACCAAGGGGGGGATTGGGGAACACTGAAGCTTTCTTT. The chain uses TRBV9 and TRBJ1-1, with a weak D call TRBD1 (6 bases). The CDR3 contains 17 residues. The V gene lost 1 base and the J gene lost 1 base, with 17 bases spanning the gap. Germline CDR1 SGDLS, CDR2 YYNGEE.

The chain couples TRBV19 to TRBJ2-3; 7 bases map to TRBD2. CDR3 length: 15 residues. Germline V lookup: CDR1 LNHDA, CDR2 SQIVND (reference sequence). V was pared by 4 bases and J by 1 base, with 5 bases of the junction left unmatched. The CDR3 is CASSKREEGTDTQYF. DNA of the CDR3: TGTGCCAGTAGTAAACGGGAGGAAGGCACAGATACGCAGTATTTT.

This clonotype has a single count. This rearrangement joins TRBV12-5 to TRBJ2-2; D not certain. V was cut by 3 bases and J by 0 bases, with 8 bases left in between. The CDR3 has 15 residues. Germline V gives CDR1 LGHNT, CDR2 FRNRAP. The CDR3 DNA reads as TGTGCTAGTGGTTTTGGCCTGGCGAACACCGGGGAGCTGTTTTTT. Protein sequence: CASGFGLANTGELFF.

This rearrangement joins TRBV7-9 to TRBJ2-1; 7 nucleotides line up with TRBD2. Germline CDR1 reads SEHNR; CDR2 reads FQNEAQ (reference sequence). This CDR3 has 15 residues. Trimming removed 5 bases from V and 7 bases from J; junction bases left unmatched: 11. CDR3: CASSLLALTGNEQFF. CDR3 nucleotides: TGTGCCAGCAGCCTACTAGCGTTAACTGGGAATGAGCAGTTCTTC.

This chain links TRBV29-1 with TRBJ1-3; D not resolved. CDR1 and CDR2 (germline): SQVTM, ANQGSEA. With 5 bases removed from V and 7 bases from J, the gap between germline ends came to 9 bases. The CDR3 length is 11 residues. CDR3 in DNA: TGCAGCGTTTCAAGTGGGAACACCATATATTTT. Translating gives CSVSSGNTIYF.

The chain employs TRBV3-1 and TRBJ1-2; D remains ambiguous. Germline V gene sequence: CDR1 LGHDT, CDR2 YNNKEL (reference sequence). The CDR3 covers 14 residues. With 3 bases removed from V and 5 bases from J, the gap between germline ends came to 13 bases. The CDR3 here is CASSHPETSYGYTF. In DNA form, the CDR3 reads TGTGCCAGCAGCCACCCCGAGACGTCTTATGGCTACACCTTC.

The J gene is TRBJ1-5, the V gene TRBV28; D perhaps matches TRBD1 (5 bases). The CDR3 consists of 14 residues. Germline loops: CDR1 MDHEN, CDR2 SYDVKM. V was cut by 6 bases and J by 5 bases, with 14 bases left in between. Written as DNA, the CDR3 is TGTGCCAGCAGCCCCGGACATTCGGATCAGCCCCAGCATTTT. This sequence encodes CASSPGHSDQPQHF.

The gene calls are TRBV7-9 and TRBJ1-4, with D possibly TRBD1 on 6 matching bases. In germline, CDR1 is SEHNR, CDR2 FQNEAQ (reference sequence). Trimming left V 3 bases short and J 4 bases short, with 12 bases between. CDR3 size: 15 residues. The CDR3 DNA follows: TGTGCCAGCAGCTTTGCAGGGGAACTTAATGAAAAACTGTTTTTT. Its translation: CASSFAGELNEKLFF. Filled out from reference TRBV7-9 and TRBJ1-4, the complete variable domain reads DTGVSQNPRHKITKRGQNVTFRCDPISEHNRLYWYRQTLGQGPEFLTYFQNEAQLEKSRLLSDRFSAERPKGSFSTLEIQRTEQGDSAMYLCASSFAGELNEKLFFGSGTQLSVL.

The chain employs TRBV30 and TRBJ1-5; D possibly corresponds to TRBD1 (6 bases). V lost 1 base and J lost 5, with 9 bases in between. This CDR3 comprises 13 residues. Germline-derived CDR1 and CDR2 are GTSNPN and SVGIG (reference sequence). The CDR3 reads CAWSEGGYQPQHF. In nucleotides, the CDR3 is TGTGCCTGGAGTGAGGGGGGATATCAGCCCCAGCATTTT.

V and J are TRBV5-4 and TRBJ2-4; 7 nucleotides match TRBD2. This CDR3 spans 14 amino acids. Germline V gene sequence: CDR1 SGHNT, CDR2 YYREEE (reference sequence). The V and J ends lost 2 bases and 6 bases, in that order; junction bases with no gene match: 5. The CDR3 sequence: CASSFSWGGNIQYF. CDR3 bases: TGTGCCAGCAGCTTCTCTTGGGGGGGAAACATTCAGTACTTC.

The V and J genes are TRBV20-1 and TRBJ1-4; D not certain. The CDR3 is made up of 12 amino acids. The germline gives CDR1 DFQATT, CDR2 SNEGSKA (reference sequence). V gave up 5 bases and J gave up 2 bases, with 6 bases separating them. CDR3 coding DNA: TGCAGTGCTGCTGGGACTAATGAAAAACTGTTTTTT. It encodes CSAAGTNEKLFF.

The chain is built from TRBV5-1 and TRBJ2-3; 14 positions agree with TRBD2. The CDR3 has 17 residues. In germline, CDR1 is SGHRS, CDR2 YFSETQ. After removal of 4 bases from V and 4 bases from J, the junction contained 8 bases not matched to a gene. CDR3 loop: CASSGEWGLAGADTQYF. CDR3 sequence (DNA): TGCGCCAGCAGCGGAGAATGGGGACTAGCGGGAGCAGATACGCAGTATTTT.

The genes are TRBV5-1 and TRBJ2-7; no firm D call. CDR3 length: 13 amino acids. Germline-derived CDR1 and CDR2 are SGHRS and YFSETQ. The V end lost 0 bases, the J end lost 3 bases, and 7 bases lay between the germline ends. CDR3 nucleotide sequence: TGCGCCAGCAGCTTGGCCGAGGTCTACGAGCAGTACTTC. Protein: CASSLAEVYEQYF.

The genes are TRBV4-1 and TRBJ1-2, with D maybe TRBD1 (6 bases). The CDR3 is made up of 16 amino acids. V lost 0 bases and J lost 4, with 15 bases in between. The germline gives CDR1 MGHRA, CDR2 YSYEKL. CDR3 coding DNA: TGCGCCAGCAGCCAAGAGGGATGGACAGACTTCTATGGCTACACCTTC. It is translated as CASSQEGWTDFYGYTF.

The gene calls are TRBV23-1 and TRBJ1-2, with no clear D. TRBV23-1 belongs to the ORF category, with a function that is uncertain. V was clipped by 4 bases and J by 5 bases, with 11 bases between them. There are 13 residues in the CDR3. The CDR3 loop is CASSRRELYGYTF. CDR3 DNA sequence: TGCGCCAGCAGTCGTAGAGAGCTTTATGGCTACACCTTC.